This T cell receptor beta chain was profiled in a study of cytomegalovirus exposure and HLA in healthy donors. PCR involved 60 Vbeta and 13 Jbeta primers. The protocol was immunoSEQ multiplex PCR, while the TCRdb copy is restricted to in-frame clones and leaves out a portion. The sample contains fewer than 120,000 clones, 86% of which appear only once. Findings of the study overall: Among donors in an Asian-associated ancestry cluster, a later analysis reportedly found fewer N-insertions than the roughly 610-donor mean.

In regard to this clone: As yet, its antigen is unknown.

From germline, CDR1 is SGHRS and CDR2 YFSETQ. J was trimmed by 3 bases and V by 2 bases; bases with no gene match: 4. This CDR3 has 16 residues. Sample: PBMCs. This TCR was sampled from a man aged 40-55 years in good health and CMV-seronegative. V usage is TRBV5-1 and J usage is TRBJ2-2, with 10 bases fitting TRBD1. CDR3: CASSLGDRGDTGELFF. CDR3 nucleotide sequence: TGCGCCAGCAGCTTAGGGGACAGGGGAGACACCGGGGAGCTGTTTTTT.